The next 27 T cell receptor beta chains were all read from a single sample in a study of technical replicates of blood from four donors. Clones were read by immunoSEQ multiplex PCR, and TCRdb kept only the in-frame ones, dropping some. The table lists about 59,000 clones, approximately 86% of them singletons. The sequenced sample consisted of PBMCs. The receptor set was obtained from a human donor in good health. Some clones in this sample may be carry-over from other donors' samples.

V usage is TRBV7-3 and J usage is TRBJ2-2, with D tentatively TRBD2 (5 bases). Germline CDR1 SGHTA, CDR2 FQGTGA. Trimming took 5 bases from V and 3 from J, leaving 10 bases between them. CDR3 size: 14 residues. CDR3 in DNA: TGTGCCAGCAGCGCCGGACTCGACACCGGGGAGCTGTTTTTT. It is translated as CASSAGLDTGELFF.

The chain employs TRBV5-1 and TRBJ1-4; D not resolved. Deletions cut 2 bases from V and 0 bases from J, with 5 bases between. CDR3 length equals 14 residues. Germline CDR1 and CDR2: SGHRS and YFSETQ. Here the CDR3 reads CASSFGPTNEKLFF. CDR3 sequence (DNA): TGCGCCAGCAGCTTTGGGCCAACTAATGAAAAACTGTTTTTT.

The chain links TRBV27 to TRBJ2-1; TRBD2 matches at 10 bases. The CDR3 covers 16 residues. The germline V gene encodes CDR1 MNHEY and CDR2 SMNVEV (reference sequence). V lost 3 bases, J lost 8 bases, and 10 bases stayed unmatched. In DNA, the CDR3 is TGTGCCAGCAGTTTCAAAAGCGGGGGGGCCGGGTATGAGCAGTTCTTC. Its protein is CASSFKSGGAGYEQFF.

The CDR3 DNA sequence: TGTGCCAGCAGCTTAACCGGGGGAGTTGACAATGAGCAGTTCTTC. This sequence encodes CASSLTGGVDNEQFF. The gene calls are TRBV7-2 and TRBJ2-1; possibly TRBD2 for D (6 bases). Per the germline V gene, CDR1 is SGHTA and CDR2 is FQGNSA. V was pared by 2 bases and J by 5 bases, with 13 bases between. CDR3 size: 15 residues.

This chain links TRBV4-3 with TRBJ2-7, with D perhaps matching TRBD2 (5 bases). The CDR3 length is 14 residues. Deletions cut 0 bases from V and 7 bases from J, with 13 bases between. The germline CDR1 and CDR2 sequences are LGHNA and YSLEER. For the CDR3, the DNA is TGCGCCAGCAGCCAAGAATACGGCTCGGGAGAGCAGTACTTC. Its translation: CASSQEYGSGEQYF.

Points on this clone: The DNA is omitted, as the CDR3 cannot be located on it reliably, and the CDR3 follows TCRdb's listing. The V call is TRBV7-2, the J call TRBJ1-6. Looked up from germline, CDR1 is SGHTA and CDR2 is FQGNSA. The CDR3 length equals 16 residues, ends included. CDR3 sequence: CASSSTLGVSNSPLHF.

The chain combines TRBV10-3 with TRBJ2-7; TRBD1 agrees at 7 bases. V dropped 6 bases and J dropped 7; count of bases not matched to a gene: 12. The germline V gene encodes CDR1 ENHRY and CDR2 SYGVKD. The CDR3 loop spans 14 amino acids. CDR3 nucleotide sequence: TGTGCCATCAGGGGGTTGGGACAGACTCTGGAGCAGTACTTC. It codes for CAIRGLGQTLEQYF.

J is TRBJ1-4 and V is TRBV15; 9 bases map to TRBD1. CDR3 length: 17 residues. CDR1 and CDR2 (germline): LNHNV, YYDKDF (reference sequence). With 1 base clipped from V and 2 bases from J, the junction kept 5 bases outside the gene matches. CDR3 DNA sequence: TGTGCCACCAGCAGAGGGGGGACAGGGTCGACTAATGAAAAACTGTTTTTT. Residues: CATSRGGTGSTNEKLFF.

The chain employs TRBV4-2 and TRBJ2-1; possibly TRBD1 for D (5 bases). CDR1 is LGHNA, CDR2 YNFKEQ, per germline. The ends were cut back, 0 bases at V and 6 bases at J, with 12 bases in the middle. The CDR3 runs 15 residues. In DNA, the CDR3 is TGTGCCAGCAGCCAAGATAGGGGCGGTGGCAATGAGCAGTTCTTC. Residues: CASSQDRGGGNEQFF.

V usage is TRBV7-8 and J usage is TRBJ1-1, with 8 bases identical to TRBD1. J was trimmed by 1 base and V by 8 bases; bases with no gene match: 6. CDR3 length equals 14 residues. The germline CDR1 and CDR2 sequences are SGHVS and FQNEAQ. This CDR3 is CASQMDRENTEAFF. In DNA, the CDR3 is TGTGCCAGCCAAATGGACAGGGAGAACACTGAAGCTTTCTTT.

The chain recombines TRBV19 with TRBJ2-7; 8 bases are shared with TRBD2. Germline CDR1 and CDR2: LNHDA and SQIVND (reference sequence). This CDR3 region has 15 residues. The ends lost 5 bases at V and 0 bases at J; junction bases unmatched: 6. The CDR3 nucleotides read TGTGCCAGTAGTCCGGGAGGGGGGTACTCCTACGAGCAGTACTTC. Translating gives CASSPGGGYSYEQYF.

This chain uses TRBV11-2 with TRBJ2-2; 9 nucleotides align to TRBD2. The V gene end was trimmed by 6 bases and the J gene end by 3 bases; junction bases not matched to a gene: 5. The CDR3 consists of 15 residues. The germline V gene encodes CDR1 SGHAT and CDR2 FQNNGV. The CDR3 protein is CASRPAGGDTGELFF. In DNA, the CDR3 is TGTGCCAGCAGACCCGCGGGAGGGGACACCGGGGAGCTGTTTTTT.

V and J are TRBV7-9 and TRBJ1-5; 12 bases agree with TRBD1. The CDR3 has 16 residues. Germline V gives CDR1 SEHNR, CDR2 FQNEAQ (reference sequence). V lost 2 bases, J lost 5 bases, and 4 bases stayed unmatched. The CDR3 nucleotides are TGTGCCAGCAGCTTATGGGACAGGGGGCGCGATCAGCCCCAGCATTTT. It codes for CASSLWDRGRDQPQHF.

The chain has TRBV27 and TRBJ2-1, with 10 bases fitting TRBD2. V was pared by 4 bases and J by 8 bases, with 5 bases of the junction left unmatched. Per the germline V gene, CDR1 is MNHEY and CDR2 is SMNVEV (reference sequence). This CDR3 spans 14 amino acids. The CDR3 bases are TGTGCCAGCAGTTGGGCTAGCGGGAGTGATGAGCAGTTCTTC. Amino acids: CASSWASGSDEQFF.

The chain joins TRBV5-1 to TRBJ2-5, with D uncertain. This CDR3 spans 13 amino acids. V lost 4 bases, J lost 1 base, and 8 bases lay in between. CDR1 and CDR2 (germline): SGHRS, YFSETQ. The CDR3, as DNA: TGCGCCAGCAGCCGTACTACCCAAGAGACCCAGTACTTC. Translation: CASSRTTQETQYF.

The CDR3 loop is CASSFQGYYNEQFF. CDR3 nucleotide sequence: TGTGCCAGCAGTTTTCAGGGATACTACAATGAGCAGTTCTTC. J is TRBJ2-1 and V is TRBV27; the D gene is possibly TRBD1 (5 bases). The CDR3 has 14 residues. Germline V gives CDR1 MNHEY, CDR2 SMNVEV (reference sequence). With 3 bases removed from V and 3 bases from J, the gap between germline ends came to 9 bases.

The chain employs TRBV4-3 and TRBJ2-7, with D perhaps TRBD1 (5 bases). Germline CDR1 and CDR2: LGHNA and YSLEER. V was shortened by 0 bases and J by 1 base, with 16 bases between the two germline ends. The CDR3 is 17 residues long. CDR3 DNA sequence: TGCGCCAGCAGCCAAGAATACGAGACAGTCGATTCCTACGAGCAGTACTTC. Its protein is CASSQEYETVDSYEQYF.

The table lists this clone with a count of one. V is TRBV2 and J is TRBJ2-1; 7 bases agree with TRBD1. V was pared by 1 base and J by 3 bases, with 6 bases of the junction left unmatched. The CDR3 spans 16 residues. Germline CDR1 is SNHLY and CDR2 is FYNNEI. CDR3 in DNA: TGTGCCAGCAGTGAAGATCTGGGGACAGTCTACAATGAGCAGTTCTTC. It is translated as CASSEDLGTVYNEQFF.

The CDR3 DNA reads TGCGCCAGCAGCGCAGGGGGCTACACAGATACGCAGTATTTT. It encodes CASSAGGYTDTQYF. The chain carries TRBV5-1 and TRBJ2-3, with 8 nucleotides matching TRBD1. The CDR3 sequence is 14 residues long. Germline lookup yields CDR1 SGHRS and CDR2 YFSETQ. Trimming removed 4 bases from V and 2 bases from J; junction bases left unmatched: 3.

The CDR3, as DNA: TGTGCCTGGAGTGCCCTTTATTCCAGGGGGACTAACTATGGCTACACCTTC. It codes for CAWSALYSRGTNYGYTF. The chain links TRBV30 to TRBJ1-2, with 7 bases aligning to TRBD1. The junction had 11 bases not matched to a gene; V was cut back by 1 base and J by 0 bases. The CDR3 runs to 17 residues. CDR1 and CDR2 from the germline V gene are GTSNPN and SVGIG (reference sequence).

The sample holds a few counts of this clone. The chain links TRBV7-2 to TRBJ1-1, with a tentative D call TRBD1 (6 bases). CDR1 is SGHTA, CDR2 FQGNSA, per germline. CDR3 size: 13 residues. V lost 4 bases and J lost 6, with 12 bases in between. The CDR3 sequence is CASSSWDTSEAFF. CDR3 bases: TGTGCCAGCAGCTCATGGGACACATCTGAAGCTTTCTTT.

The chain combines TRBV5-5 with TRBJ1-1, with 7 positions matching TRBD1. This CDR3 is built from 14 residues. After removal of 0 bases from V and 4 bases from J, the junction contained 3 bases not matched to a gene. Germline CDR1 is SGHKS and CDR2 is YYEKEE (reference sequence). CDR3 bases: TGTGCCAGCAGCTTGGAGGGGGCGGGCACTGAAGCTTTCTTT. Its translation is CASSLEGAGTEAFF. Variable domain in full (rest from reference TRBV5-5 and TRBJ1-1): DAGVTQSPTHLIKTRGQQVTLRCSPISGHKSVSWYQQVLGQGPQFIFQYYEKEERGRGNFPDRFSARQFPNYSSELNVNALLLGDSALYLCASSLEGAGTEAFFGQGTRLTVV.

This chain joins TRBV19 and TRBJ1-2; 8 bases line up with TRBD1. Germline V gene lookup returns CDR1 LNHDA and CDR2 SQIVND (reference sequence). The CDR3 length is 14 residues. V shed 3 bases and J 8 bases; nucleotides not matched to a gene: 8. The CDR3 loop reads CASSIGQGAGGYTF. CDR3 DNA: TGTGCCAGTAGTATCGGCCAGGGGGCCGGGGGCTACACCTTC.

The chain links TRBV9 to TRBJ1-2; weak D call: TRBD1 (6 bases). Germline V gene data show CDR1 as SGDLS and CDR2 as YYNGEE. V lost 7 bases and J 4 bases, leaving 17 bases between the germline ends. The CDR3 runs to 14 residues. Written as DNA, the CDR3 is TGTGCCAGCGGGGGGGGACACGACGGCTATGGCTACACCTTC. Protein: CASGGGHDGYGYTF. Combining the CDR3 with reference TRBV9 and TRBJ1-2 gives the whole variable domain DSGVTQTPKHLITATGQRVTLRCSPRSGDLSVYWYQQSLDQGLQFLIQYYNGEERAKGNILERFSAQQFPDLHSELNLSSLELGDSALYFCASGGGHDGYGYTFGSGTRLTVV.

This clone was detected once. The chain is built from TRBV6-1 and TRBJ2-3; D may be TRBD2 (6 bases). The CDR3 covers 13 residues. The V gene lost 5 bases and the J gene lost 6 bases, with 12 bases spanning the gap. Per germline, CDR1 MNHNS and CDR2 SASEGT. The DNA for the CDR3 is TGTGCCAGCAGTCGACTAGTGGCGGATACGCAGTATTTT. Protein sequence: CASSRLVADTQYF.

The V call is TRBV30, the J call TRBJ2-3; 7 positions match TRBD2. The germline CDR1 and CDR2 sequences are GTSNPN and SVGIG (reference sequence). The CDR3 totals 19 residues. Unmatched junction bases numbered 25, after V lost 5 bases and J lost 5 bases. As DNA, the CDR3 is TGTGCCTGGTTCTACGGTGGCCTAGCGGAGGGGCCTCGAGAAGATACGCAGTATTTT. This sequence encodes CAWFYGGLAEGPREDTQYF.

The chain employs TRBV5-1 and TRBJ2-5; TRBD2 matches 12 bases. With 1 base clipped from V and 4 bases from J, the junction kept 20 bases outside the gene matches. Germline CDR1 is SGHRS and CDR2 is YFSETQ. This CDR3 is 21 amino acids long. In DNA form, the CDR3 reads TGCGCCAGCAGCTTGCTTCTAGCGGGAGGGCCGAGGTATATTCGGGGAGAGACCCAGTACTTC. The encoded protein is CASSLLLAGGPRYIRGETQYF.